This T cell receptor beta chain was obtained from a study of CD8 T cells in ankylosing spondylitis. Study results and limitations: Seemingly distinctive of ankylosing spondylitis blood was a TCR beta motif formed by eight highly homologous variants. Existing reports had already noted some motif variants in reactive arthritis synovial fluid and blood. Reportedly, disease-linked clones are significantly enriched in ankylosing spondylitis patients' matched synovial fluid.

CDR3 length equals 14 residues. The germline CDR1 and CDR2 sequences are LGHDT and YNNKEL (reference sequence). The V and J ends lost 1 base and 4 bases respectively, with 10 bases between them. TCRdb independently ran MiXCR on the 5' RACE reads; one entry per CDR3 protein. Here the sample spans about 450,000 distinct CDR3 sequences, about 25% being singletons. In regard to this clonotype: Its antigen is still unknown.

This rearrangement joins TRBV3-1 to TRBJ2-5, with unresolved D. The sample comprised blood, either unsorted or a sorted T cell fraction (not recorded which). This TCR derives from a male donor with ankylosing spondylitis. DNA for the CDR3: TGTGCCAGCAGCCAAGGGGCATCAGGAGAGACCCAGTACTTC. Its translation is CASSQGASGETQYF.